Included here is one TCR beta chain sequence, with context. The antigen remains unidentified. The data were obtained in a study of T cell responses to AZD1222 COVID-19 vaccine. The study's findings and limits: Clonal diversity was possibly underestimated, and white British individuals and females predominated among donors. Every sample of the repertoires postdated the peak T cell response.

The CDR3 totals 14 residues. The V end was cut by 0 bases, the J end by 0 bases, with 5 bases between. Germline CDR1 SGHAT, CDR2 FQNNGV. Assay used: immunoSEQ multiplex PCR; TCRdb lists only in-frame clones, some missing. The sample includes 190,000 or so clones, roughly nine tenths of them seen just once. The TCR sequence derives from an adult who received the AZD1222 COVID-19 vaccine. The sequencing here drew on peripheral blood, taken 28 days after the second AZD1222 dose. J is TRBJ1-2 and V is TRBV11-2, with TRBD1 as a possible D gene (5 bases). The CDR3 reads CASSLETANYGYTF. CDR3 nucleotides: TGTGCCAGCAGCTTAGAGACAGCTAACTATGGCTACACCTTC.